The present T cell receptor beta chain was sequenced within a study of shared clonotypes between healthy human individuals. Study results and limitations: Sharing across four donors was highest in naive CD4 (around 5%) and lowest in memory CD8 (roughly 0.4%). The authors sampled blood alone, and tissue repertoires likely differ.

Naive CD8 isolation took CD45RO-negative cells positively selected for CCR7 and excluded terminally differentiated effector memory CD45RA+ cells. Turning to this clone: What it binds is unknown.

Profiling relied on immunoSEQ multiplex PCR, and the TCRdb table lists in-frame clones only, not all of them. The sample consists of 2 million to 2.5 million clones, over 85% of them appearing once. What was sequenced was naive CD8+ T cells sorted from blood. This receptor was obtained from a man aged 18 to 35 in good health.

CDR3 sequence: CASSDTGVDTQYF. The DNA for the CDR3 is TGCGCCAGCAGCGACACAGGAGTGGATACGCAGTATTTT. The gene calls are TRBV4-3 and TRBJ2-3; D possibly corresponds to TRBD1 (5 bases). CDR3 length: 13 amino acids. CDR1 is LGHNA, CDR2 YSLEER, per germline. The V end lost 5 bases, the J end lost 6 bases, and 12 bases lay between the germline ends.